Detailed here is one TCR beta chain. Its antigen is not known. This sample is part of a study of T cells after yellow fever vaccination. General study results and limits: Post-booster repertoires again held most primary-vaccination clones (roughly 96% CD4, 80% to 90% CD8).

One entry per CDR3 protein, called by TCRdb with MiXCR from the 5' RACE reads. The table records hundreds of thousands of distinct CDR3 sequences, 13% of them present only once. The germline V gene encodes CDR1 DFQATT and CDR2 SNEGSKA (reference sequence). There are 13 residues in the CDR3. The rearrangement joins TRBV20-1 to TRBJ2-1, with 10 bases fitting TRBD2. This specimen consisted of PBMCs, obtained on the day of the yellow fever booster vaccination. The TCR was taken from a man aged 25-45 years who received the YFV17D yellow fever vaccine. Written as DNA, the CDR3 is TGCAGCGGATCTAGCGGGAGCACCGATGAGCAGTTCTTC. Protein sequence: CSGSSGSTDEQFF.